What follows is one T cell receptor (beta chain) and its context. This sample stems from a study of blood T cell repertoires in COVID-19. Profiling relied on immunoSEQ multiplex PCR, and the TCRdb table lists in-frame clones only, not all of them. The sample carries under 300,000 clones, roughly 89% recorded once. Trimming cost V 6 bases and J 5 bases; bases outside gene matches: 6. The germline CDR1 and CDR2 sequences are KGHSH and LQKENI. The CDR3 is 13 amino acids. The sample comprised peripheral blood. This chain connects TRBV18 to TRBJ1-1, with 7 bases identical to TRBD1. This receptor was taken from a woman aged 40 to 50 who had recovered from COVID-19. The CDR3, as DNA: TGTGCCAGCTCCCAGACAGGGCGGACTGAAGCTTTCTTT. Amino acid sequence: CASSQTGRTEAFF.